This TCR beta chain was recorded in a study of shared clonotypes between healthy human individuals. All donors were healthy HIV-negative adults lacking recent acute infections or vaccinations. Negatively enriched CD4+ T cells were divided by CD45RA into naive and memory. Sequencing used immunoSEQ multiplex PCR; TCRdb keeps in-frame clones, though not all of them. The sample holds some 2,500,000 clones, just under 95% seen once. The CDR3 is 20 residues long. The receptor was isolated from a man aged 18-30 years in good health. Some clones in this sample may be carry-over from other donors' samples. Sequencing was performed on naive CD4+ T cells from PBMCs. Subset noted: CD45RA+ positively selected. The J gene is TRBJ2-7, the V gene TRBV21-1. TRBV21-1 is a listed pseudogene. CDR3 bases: TGTGCCAGCAGCTCCCGCCCCCCCAAACTGCCCGGGGCCGTTCCCTACGAGCAGTACTTC. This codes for CASSSRPPKLPGAVPYEQYF.